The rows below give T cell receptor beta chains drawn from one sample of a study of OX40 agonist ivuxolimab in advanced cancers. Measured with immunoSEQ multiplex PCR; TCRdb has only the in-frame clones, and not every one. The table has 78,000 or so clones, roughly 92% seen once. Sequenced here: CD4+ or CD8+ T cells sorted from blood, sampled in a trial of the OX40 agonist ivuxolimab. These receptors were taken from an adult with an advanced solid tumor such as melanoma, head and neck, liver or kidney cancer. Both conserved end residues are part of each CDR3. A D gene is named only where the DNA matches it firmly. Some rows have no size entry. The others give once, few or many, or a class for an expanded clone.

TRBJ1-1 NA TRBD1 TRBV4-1 TGCGCCAGCAGCCAAGGAGGGGGGGACAGGCAGAACACTGAAGCTTTCTTT CASSQGGGDRQNTEAFF
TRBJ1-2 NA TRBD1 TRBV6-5 TGTGCCAGCAGCCCCCAGGGGGCGCGGTATGGCTACACCTTC CASSPQGARYGYTF
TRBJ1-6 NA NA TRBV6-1 TGTGCCAGCATATGGAACAGGGCCTACGATTCACCCCTCCACTTT CASIWNRAYDSPLHF
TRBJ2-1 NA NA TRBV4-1 TGCGCCAGCAGCCAAGCCCTGTATGGAGGGGGGGCGGGCGGTGAGCAGTTCTTC CASSQALYGGGAGGEQFF
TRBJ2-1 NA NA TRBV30 TGTGCCTGGAACGGGTACAATGAGCAGTTCTTC CAWNGYNEQFF
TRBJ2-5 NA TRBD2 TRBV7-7 TGTGCTAGCAGCCCTCGACTAGCGGGGCCAAAAGAGACCCAGTACTTC CASSPRLAGPKETQYF
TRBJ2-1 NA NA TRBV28 TGTGCCAGCAGTGTTCAGTACAATGAGCAGTTCTTC CASSVQYNEQFF
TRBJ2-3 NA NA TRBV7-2 TGTGCCAGCAGCTTAGCCCAGCCCACAGATACGCAGTATTTT CASSLAQPTDTQYF
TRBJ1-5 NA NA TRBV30 TGTGCCTGGAGTGTAGTACAGACGGGGCAGCCCCAGCATTTT CAWSVVQTGQPQHF
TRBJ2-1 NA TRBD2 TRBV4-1 TGCGCCAGCAGCCCGGGACTAGCGGGGCAGATTAACCATGAGCAGTTCTTC CASSPGLAGQINHEQFF
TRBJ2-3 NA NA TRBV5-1 TGCGCCAGCAGCTTGGTTCAGGGGTCAGATACGCAGTATTTT CASSLVQGSDTQYF
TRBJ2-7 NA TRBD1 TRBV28 TGTGCCAGCAGTCCCGGGACAGGCTACGAGCAGTACTTC CASSPGTGYEQYF
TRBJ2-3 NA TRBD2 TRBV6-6 TGTGCCAGCAGTTATCCGGGACTAGCGAAGTATTTT CASSYPGLAKYF
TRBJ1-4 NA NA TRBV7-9 TGTGCCAGCAGCTTAACAGGTGCAGGGAGTGAGGGGGAAAAACTGTTTTTT CASSLTGAGSEGEKLFF
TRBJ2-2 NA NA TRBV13 TGTGCCAGCAGCTTAGCACTTTACACCGGGGAGCTGTTTTTT CASSLALYTGELFF
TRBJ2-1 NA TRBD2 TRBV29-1 TGCAGCGTTACTAGTCCTAGTAGCGGGAGGTACAATGAGCAGTTCTTC CSVTSPSSGRYNEQFF
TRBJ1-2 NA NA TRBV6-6 TGTGCCAGCAGCCGATCAGTCCTCTATGGCTACACCTTC CASSRSVLYGYTF
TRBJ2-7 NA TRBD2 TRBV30 TGTGCCTGGAGTGTACCCTTTCTAGCGGATTCCTACGAGCAGTACTTC CAWSVPFLADSYEQYF
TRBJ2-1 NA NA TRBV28 TGTGCCAGCAGTTTAGCGGGGCCCTCCTACAATGAGCAGTTCTTC CASSLAGPSYNEQFF
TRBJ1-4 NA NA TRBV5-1 TGCGCCAGCAGCTCACCCGGGGGGCCGGGGCGAAAACTGTTTTTT CASSSPGGPGRKLFF
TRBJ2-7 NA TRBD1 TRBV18 TGTGCCAGCTCACTTGATTCCGGGACAGTCTACGAGCAGTACTTC CASSLDSGTVYEQYF
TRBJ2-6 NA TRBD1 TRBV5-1 TGCGCCAGCAGCCCGGACAGGGGAACCGGGGCCAACGTCCTGACTTTC CASSPDRGTGANVLTF
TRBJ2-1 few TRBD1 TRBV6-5 TGTGCCAGCAGTCCGTGGGACAGGCTGGATGAGCAGTTCTTC CASSPWDRLDEQFF
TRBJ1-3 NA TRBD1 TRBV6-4 TGTGCCAGCAGGGCCGGGACAGGTCTCTGTCAAGGTTCGATAAACACCATATATTTT CASRAGTGLCQGSINTIYF
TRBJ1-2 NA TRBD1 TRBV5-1 TGCGCCAGCAGTTTCTCGACAGGGGGGGATGGCTACACCTTC CASSFSTGGDGYTF
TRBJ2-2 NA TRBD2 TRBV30 TGTGCCTGGAGCGGGGGGGCGTACACCGGGGAGCTGTTTTTT CAWSGGAYTGELFF
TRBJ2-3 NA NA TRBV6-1 TGTGCCAGCAGTGGGGTCAGGTGGAGGACAGATACGCAGTATTTT CASSGVRWRTDTQYF
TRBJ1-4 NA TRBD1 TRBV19 TGTGCCAGTAGGGGGACAGACGCAACTAATGAAAAACTGTTTTTT CASRGTDATNEKLFF
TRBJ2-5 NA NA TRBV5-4 TGTGCCAGCAGCCAGGGGGAGACCCAGTACTTC CASSQGETQYF
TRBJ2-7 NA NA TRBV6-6 TGTGCCAGCAGTTACTCGTACCAGTATTCCTACGAGCAGTACTTC CASSYSYQYSYEQYF
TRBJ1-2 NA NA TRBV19 TGTGCCAGTAGTAAGCGGCCAGCTAACTATGGCTACACCTTC CASSKRPANYGYTF
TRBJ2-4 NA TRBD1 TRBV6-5 TGTGCCAGCAGTTACTCGAGGGACAGGGGGGCTGACATTCAGTACTTC CASSYSRDRGADIQYF
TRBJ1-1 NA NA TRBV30 TGTGCCTTGTTCAAGGCTCAAGCTTTCTTT CALFKAQAFF
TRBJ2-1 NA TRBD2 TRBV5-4 TGTGCCAGCCGCCCCTGGGGAGGGAGCGGTGAGCAGTTCTTC CASRPWGGSGEQFF
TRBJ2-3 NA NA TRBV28 TGTGCCAGCAGTCCCTTGGCGGTCTACACAGATACGCAGTATTTT CASSPLAVYTDTQYF
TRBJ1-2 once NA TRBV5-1 TGCGCCAGCAGCTTGGCCGGGACGGACTATGGCTACACCTTC CASSLAGTDYGYTF
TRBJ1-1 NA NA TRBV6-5 TGTGCCAGCAGGAAGTTTTCGGGGCTTGAAGCTTTCTTT CASRKFSGLEAFF
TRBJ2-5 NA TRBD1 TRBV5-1 TGCGCCAGCAGCCCTAACACAGGGGGCGTGGAGACCCAGTACTTC CASSPNTGGVETQYF
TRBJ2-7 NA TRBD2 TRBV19 TGTGCCAGTAGTAGATCGAGCGGGAGTGGATCTTCATTGGGATACGAGCAGTACTTC CASSRSSGSGSSLGYEQYF
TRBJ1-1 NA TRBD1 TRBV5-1 TGCGCCAGCAGCTTGGTCGGACAGGGGAACACTGAAGCTTTCTTT CASSLVGQGNTEAFF
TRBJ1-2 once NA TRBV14 TGTGCCAGCAGCCAACTTAACTATGGCTACACCTTC CASSQLNYGYTF
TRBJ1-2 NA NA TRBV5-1 TGCGCCAGCAGCTTGGATGGGGGGAGTGATGGCTACACCTTC CASSLDGGSDGYTF
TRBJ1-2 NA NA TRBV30 TGTGCCTGGAGTGTCTTGACCCCGGGGCAGGGAGGTCGGGGCTACACCTTC CAWSVLTPGQGGRGYTF
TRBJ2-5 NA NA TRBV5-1 TGCGCCAGCAGCTTGGGGGACTCGCTCCAAGAGACCCAGTACTTC CASSLGDSLQETQYF
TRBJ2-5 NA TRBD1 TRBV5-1 TGCGCCAGCAGCTTGGCTCGACAGGGCCAAGAGACCCAGTACTTC CASSLARQGQETQYF
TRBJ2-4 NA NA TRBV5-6 TGTGCCAGCAGCTTGAGTCCGAATGGTGGCATTCAGTACTTC CASSLSPNGGIQYF
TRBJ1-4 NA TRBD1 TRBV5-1 TGCGCCAGCAGCTTACAGGGGATCGGAGAAAAACTGTTTTTT CASSLQGIGEKLFF
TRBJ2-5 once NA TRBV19 TGTGCCAGTAGTATCCGGGAGACCCAGTACTTC CASSIRETQYF
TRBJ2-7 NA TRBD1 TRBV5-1 TGCGCCAGCAGCCCTGGGACAGGTGGCTACGAGCAGTACTTC CASSPGTGGYEQYF
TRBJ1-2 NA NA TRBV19 TGTGCCAGTAGTATCATGGGGCAGGGACCCTACACCTTC CASSIMGQGPYTF
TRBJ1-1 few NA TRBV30 TGTGCCTCCCAATCCGGGCCCACGTATGGTCTCTTT CASQSGPTYGLF
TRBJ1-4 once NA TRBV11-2 TGTGCCAGCAACTTAGACCCGAACTGGGCCGGTGAAAAACTGTTTTTT CASNLDPNWAGEKLFF
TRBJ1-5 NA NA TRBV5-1 TGCGCCAGCAGCGGGGGAGGAAATCAGCCCCAGCATTTT CASSGGGNQPQHF
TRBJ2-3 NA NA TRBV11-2 TGTGCCAGCAGCTTAGTGGGGGGGGCAGCTGCAGATACGCAGTATTTT CASSLVGGAAADTQYF
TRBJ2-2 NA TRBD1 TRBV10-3 TGTGCCATCAGTCCGACGGGACAGGGAACCGGGGAGCTGTTTTTT CAISPTGQGTGELFF